A single sample gave rise to the 2 T cell receptor beta chains below, sequenced in a study of T cells in Graves' hyperthyroidism and ophthalmopathy. Using RNA transcripts as the source, TCR beta CDR3 regions were amplified. A first-round RT-PCR of the TCR CDR3 used the HTBI primer set. From the multiplex PCR reads, TCRdb called clonotypes with MiXCR, one entry per CDR3 protein. The sample has fewer than 550,000 distinct CDR3 sequences; 15% to 19% are singletons. The specimen sequenced was blood. These receptors all come from a woman between 18 and 29 years old with Graves' hyperthyroidism.

This clonotype was seen many times. The chain uses TRBV12-3 or TRBV12-4 and TRBJ2-7; 9 bases are a match to TRBD1. The CDR3 consists of 15 residues. J gave up 0 bases and V 5 bases, and 5 bases lay outside the gene matches. CDR3 coding DNA: TGTGCCAGCAGTCAGACAGGGGGGGTCTCCTACGAGCAGTACTTC. It is translated as CASSQTGGVSYEQYF.

This clonotype has ten or more counts. The rearrangement joins TRBV20-1 to TRBJ2-7, with D perhaps assigned TRBD1 or TRBD2 (5 bases each). This CDR3 has 12 amino acids. The V gene lost 6 bases and the J gene lost 3 bases, with 12 bases spanning the gap. Germline V gene lookup returns CDR1 DFQATT and CDR2 SNEGSKA (reference sequence). This CDR3 reads CSATREFYEQYF. For the CDR3, the DNA is TGCAGTGCCACCAGGGAGTTCTACGAGCAGTACTTC.